A single sample gave rise to the 31 T cell receptor beta chains below, sequenced in a study of naive and memory T cell subsets. The SP2 primer and nested alpha and beta constant region primers amplified ligated cDNA in four rounds. TCRdb fed the UMI-ligation and nested PCR reads into MiXCR, producing one record per CDR3 protein. The sample has more than 13,000 distinct CDR3 sequences; around 5.2% are singletons. Treatment meaning: skin biopsy from PPD injection site in Mantoux-positive individual. TCR cDNA received a 3' ligated oligonucleotide that carried a UMI. Here the sequenced sample was skin, taken from a tuberculin skin test site. Every receptor here comes from an adult in good health.

Relative to its sample, this clonotype is medium-sized. This sequence joins TRBV30 and TRBJ2-7, with D uncertain. In germline, CDR1 is GTSNPN, CDR2 SVGIG (reference sequence). The CDR3 covers 14 residues. With 3 bases removed from V and 1 base from J, the gap between germline ends came to 13 bases. DNA for the CDR3: TGTGCCTGGAGGGCGAGGTTCTGGTCCTACGAGCAGTACTTC. Translated, it gives CAWRARFWSYEQYF.

This clonotype was counted ten times or more. J is TRBJ1-2 and V is TRBV19; 8 bases agree with TRBD1. Germline trimming cut 10 bases from V and 0 bases from J; bases unmatched to any gene: 10. The CDR3 loop spans 15 amino acids. Germline CDR1 is LNHDA and CDR2 is SQIVND (reference sequence). For the CDR3, the DNA is TGTGCCACCTACCTCCCGACAGGGGCTAACTATGGCTACACCTTC. Its translation: CATYLPTGANYGYTF.

This clonotype was observed at least ten times. This chain connects TRBV9 to TRBJ2-2; D remains unclear. V dropped 0 bases and J dropped 0 bases, with 6 bases sitting between them. Per germline, CDR1 SGDLS and CDR2 YYNGEE. The CDR3 covers 15 residues. In nucleotides, the CDR3 is TGTGCCAGCAGCGTAGATGGGGCGAACACCGGGGAGCTGTTTTTT. As protein: CASSVDGANTGELFF.

This clonotype rates as medium-sized. This sequence joins TRBV20-1 and TRBJ2-7, with 9 bases matching TRBD2. This CDR3 comprises 13 residues. The junction had 6 bases not matched to a gene; V was cut back by 4 bases and J by 5 bases. CDR1 and CDR2 from the germline V gene are DFQATT and SNEGSKA (reference sequence). CDR3 in amino acids: CSAILIAGDEQYF. As DNA, the CDR3 is TGCAGTGCTATTCTTATAGCGGGGGACGAGCAGTACTTC.

This clonotype was seen at least ten times. The rearrangement joins TRBV28 to TRBJ2-3; maybe TRBD1 (8 bases). The CDR3 consists of 15 residues. Germline V CDR1 and CDR2: MDHEN, SYDVKM. Trimming cost V 5 bases and J 5 bases, with 17 bases left between them. The CDR3 DNA follows: TGTGCCAGCAGTGTCAACAGGGGGGGTTTAGATACGCAGTATTTT. Protein sequence: CASSVNRGGLDTQYF.

This clonotype has ten or more counts. The rearrangement uses TRBV20-1 and TRBJ1-2, with a weak D call TRBD1 (6 bases). V was shortened by 1 base and J by 2 bases, with 11 bases between the two germline ends. The CDR3 runs to 14 residues. Germline values: CDR1 DFQATT, CDR2 SNEGSKA (reference sequence). The CDR3 nucleotides are TGCAGTGCTAGAGGACAGGATTTCAACTATGGCTACACCTTC. This encodes CSARGQDFNYGYTF.

This clonotype was found many times. The chain couples TRBV28 to TRBJ1-1; D not resolved. The CDR3 length is 16 residues. V was clipped by 6 bases and J by 1 base, with 18 bases between them. Germline assignment: CDR1 MDHEN and CDR2 SYDVKM. The CDR3 DNA follows: TGTGCCAGCAGCGAACCCTCCGAAGCTACGAACACTGAAGCTTTCTTT. Its translation is CASSEPSEATNTEAFF.

This clonotype showed up many times. The rearrangement joins TRBV19 to TRBJ1-5; possible D gene TRBD1, 5 bases. V gave up 7 bases and J gave up 2 bases, with 18 bases separating them. From germline, CDR1 is LNHDA and CDR2 SQIVND (reference sequence). The CDR3 has 16 amino acids. The CDR3 DNA reads TGTGCCAGTACCCTAAGGACAACGGAGGGCAATCAGCCCCAGCATTTT. Amino acids: CASTLRTTEGNQPQHF.

This clonotype was detected ten times or more. This chain links TRBV7-9 with TRBJ2-3; D is perhaps TRBD2 (6 bases). Trimming shortened V by 3 bases and J by 2 bases, and 30 bases separated the two germline ends. CDR3 size: 21 residues. The germline V gene has CDR1 SEHNR and CDR2 FQNEAQ (reference sequence). The CDR3 DNA is TGTGCCAGCAGCTTGAAGGAGATCGTTCGGGTCGGGGGAGCCTTCACAGATACGCAGTATTTT. It is translated as CASSLKEIVRVGGAFTDTQYF.

This clonotype was seen at least ten times. The genes are TRBV19 and TRBJ1-5; 10 bases line up with TRBD1. The CDR3 runs 15 residues. Germline V CDR1 and CDR2: LNHDA, SQIVND (reference sequence). Trimming removed 3 bases from V and 7 bases from J; junction bases left unmatched: 6. CDR3 sequence reads: CASSMGGQGFQPQHF. In DNA form, the CDR3 reads TGTGCCAGTAGTATGGGGGGACAGGGGTTCCAGCCCCAGCATTTT.

This clonotype has a count of ten or more. V usage is TRBV6-4 and J usage is TRBJ1-5; the match to TRBD1 covers 11 bases. Trimming cost V 5 bases and J 8 bases; bases outside gene matches: 11. CDR1 and CDR2 from the germline V gene are MRHNA and SNTAGT. CDR3 size: 16 residues. The chain's CDR3 is CASSTGQGALTKPQHF. CDR3 nucleotides: TGTGCCAGCAGTACAGGACAGGGGGCCTTAACGAAGCCCCAGCATTTT.

This clonotype showed up just a few times. A much bigger clone sits one base away, suggesting this may be a read error. Here the CDR3 reads CATSTGIGYDSPLNF. The CDR3 bases are TGTGCCACCAGCACAGGGATCGGTTATGATTCACCCCTCAACTTT. The chain is built from TRBV15 and TRBJ1-6; TRBD1 might be the D (5 bases). The germline CDR1 and CDR2 sequences are LNHNV and YYDKDF (reference sequence). The CDR3 has 15 residues.

V usage is TRBV11-1 and J usage is TRBJ1-1; D may be TRBD1 (5 bases). Germline V gene lookup returns CDR1 SGHAT and CDR2 FQDESV (reference sequence). CDR3 length equals 15 residues. The germline V and J ends were trimmed by 5 bases and 4 bases, with 17 bases remaining between them. CDR3: CASSQPGARGTEAFF. The CDR3 DNA sequence: TGTGCCAGCAGCCAGCCCGGGGCCCGCGGCACTGAAGCTTTCTTT. Complete variable domain (other parts from reference TRBV11-1 and TRBJ1-1): EAEVAQSPRYKITEKSQAVAFWCDPISGHATLYWYRQILGQGPELLVQFQDESVVDDSQLPKDRFSAERLKGVDSTLKIQPAELGDSAMYLCASSQPGARGTEAFFGQGTRLTVV.

The table lists this clonotype with many counts. This chain links TRBV11-2 with TRBJ2-2, with TRBD2 matching 16 bases. The CDR3 is made up of 19 amino acids. V was pared by 5 bases and J by 4 bases, with 10 bases of the junction left unmatched. The germline CDR1 and CDR2 sequences are SGHAT and FQNNGV. CDR3 amino acids: CASSHRGTSGGAATGELFF. DNA of the CDR3: TGTGCCAGCAGCCACAGGGGGACTAGCGGGGGGGCCGCCACCGGGGAGCTGTTTTTT.

This clonotype was found many times. The rearrangement uses TRBV9 and TRBJ2-2, with D tentatively TRBD2 (6 bases). The CDR3 is 20 amino acids. CDR1 SGDLS and CDR2 YYNGEE come from the germline V gene. With 3 bases removed from V and 0 bases from J, the gap between germline ends came to 24 bases. The CDR3 loop reads CASSGLRGLAGRSNTGELFF. The CDR3 DNA is TGTGCCAGCAGCGGATTGAGGGGACTGGCTGGGCGTTCGAACACCGGGGAGCTGTTTTTT. Based on the CDR3 plus reference TRBV9 and TRBJ2-2, the full variable domain is DSGVTQTPKHLITATGQRVTLRCSPRSGDLSVYWYQQSLDQGLQFLIQYYNGEERAKGNILERFSAQQFPDLHSELNLSSLELGDSALYFCASSGLRGLAGRSNTGELFFGEGSRLTVL.

This clonotype was seen ten or more times. The chain has TRBV7-3 and TRBJ1-1, with D possibly matching TRBD1 (5 bases). V shed 6 bases and J shed 0 bases, with 11 bases lying between them. The CDR3 consists of 14 residues. CDR1 SGHTA and CDR2 FQGTGA come from the germline V gene. The CDR3 region has the DNA TGTGCCAGCAGTTTGGGACCGATGAACACTGAAGCTTTCTTT. Protein sequence: CASSLGPMNTEAFF.

Ten or more counts support this clonotype. The V and J genes are TRBV30 and TRBJ2-7; tentative D call: TRBD1 (6 bases). V was pared by 1 base and J by 1 base, with 11 bases between. CDR3 size: 14 residues. CDR1 is GTSNPN and CDR2 is SVGIG in the germline V gene (reference sequence). CDR3 loop: CAWSGGQHSYEQYF. CDR3 nucleotides: TGTGCCTGGAGTGGCGGACAGCATTCCTACGAGCAGTACTTC.

This clonotype was counted many times. One end of the junction is discordant with germline, which a read error may explain. The rearrangement joins TRBV2 to TRBJ2-2; D is possibly TRBD1 (6 bases). There are 15 residues in the CDR3. The germline V gene has CDR1 SNHLY and CDR2 FYNNEI. The CDR3 DNA sequence: TGTGCCAGCAGTGACCCAGGGGTGGTCACCGGGGAGCTTTTTTTT. Amino acid sequence: CASSDPGVVTGELFF. The full variable domain, in which reference TRBV2 and TRBJ2-2 provide the parts outside the CDR3, is EPEVTQTPSHQVTQMGQEVILRCVPISNHLYFYWYRQILGQKVEFLVSFYNNEISEKSEIFDDQFSVERPDGSNFTLKIRSTKLEDSAMYFCASSDPGVVTGELFFGEGSRLTVL.

This clonotype is medium-sized (0.01 to 0.1%). J is TRBJ1-2 and V is TRBV20-1, with D possibly being TRBD1 (6 bases). The CDR3 totals 14 residues. V was cut by 3 bases and J by 8 bases, with 19 bases left in between. The germline CDR1 and CDR2 sequences are DFQATT and SNEGSKA (reference sequence). The CDR3 loop reads CSARRGGRREGYTF. DNA of the CDR3: TGCAGTGCTAGGAGGGGGGGGAGAAGAGAGGGCTACACCTTC.

There are many counts of this clonotype. The chain links TRBV6-2 or TRBV6-3 to TRBJ2-5; D call uncertain. CDR1 and CDR2 (germline): MNHEY, SVGEGT. The V end lost 2 bases, the J end lost 7 bases, and 8 bases lay between the germline ends. The CDR3 is 12 amino acids. The CDR3 here is CASSYDFRTQYF. CDR3 coding DNA: TGTGCCAGCAGTTACGATTTTCGGACCCAGTACTTC.

Ten or more counts support this clonotype. The germline gene is not matched at one end of the junction; a read error may be the cause. The J gene is TRBJ2-5, the V gene TRBV7-7, with TRBD1 matching over 7 bases. CDR3 length: 16 amino acids. The germline gives CDR1 SSHAT, CDR2 FNYEAQ (reference sequence). The CDR3: CASSSTNRDRDETQYF. The CDR3 region has the DNA TGTGCTAGCAGCTCCACGAACCGAGACAGGGATGAGACCCAGTACTTC.

Turning to this clonotype: This may be a read error: a much more frequent sequence differs by one nucleotide. This rearrangement joins TRBV7-2 to TRBJ2-7; D is tentatively TRBD1 or TRBD2 (5 bases each). The CDR3 totals 13 residues. Germline V gives CDR1 SGHTA, CDR2 FQGNSA. CDR3: CASSLRGVDEKYF. Written as DNA, the CDR3 is TGTGCCAGCAGCTTACGGGGCGTTGACGAGAAGTACTTC.

This clonotype occurred many times. The chain combines TRBV28 with TRBJ1-5, with 8 bases fitting TRBD1. This CDR3 comprises 15 residues. Per the germline V gene, CDR1 is MDHEN and CDR2 is SYDVKM. J lost 0 bases, V lost 6 bases, and 4 bases had no gene match. CDR3 sequence: CASSPTGGSNQPQHF. As DNA, the CDR3 is TGTGCCAGCAGCCCAACAGGGGGTAGCAATCAGCCCCAGCATTTT.

This clonotype occurred many times. The gene calls are TRBV2 and TRBJ1-1; TRBD1 is a possible D gene (6 bases). The germline V gene has CDR1 SNHLY and CDR2 FYNNEI. Trimming removed 9 bases at V and 5 bases at J, with 19 bases between. The CDR3 sequence is 14 residues long. The DNA for the CDR3 is TGTGCCAGAGGACAGCCCGAACGGAATACTGAAGCTTTCTTT. Translated: CARGQPERNTEAFF.

This clonotype was seen repeatedly, ten times or more. The chain has TRBV24-1 and TRBJ2-1, with D perhaps matching TRBD1 (6 bases). Trimming removed 8 bases at V and 2 bases at J, with 15 bases between. The CDR3 contains 15 residues. Germline V gene lookup returns CDR1 KGHDR and CDR2 SFDVKD. DNA of the CDR3: TGTGCCACCAAGGAAGACGACAGGCCCTACAATGAGCAGTTCTTC. Translated: CATKEDDRPYNEQFF.

The sample holds one count of this clonotype. The chain is built from TRBV7-9 and TRBJ2-1; D gene unclear. Germline V CDR1 and CDR2: SEHNR, FQNEAQ (reference sequence). CDR3 length: 14 residues. Trimming removed 3 bases from V and 0 bases from J, with 6 bases in between. Here the CDR3 DNA reads TGTGCCAGCAGCTTGGGTAGCTCCTACAATGAGCAGTTCTTC. It encodes CASSLGSSYNEQFF. Based on the CDR3 plus reference TRBV7-9 and TRBJ2-1, the full variable domain is DTGVSQNPRHKITKRGQNVTFRCDPISEHNRLYWYRQTLGQGPEFLTYFQNEAQLEKSRLLSDRFSAERPKGSFSTLEIQRTEQGDSAMYLCASSLGSSYNEQFFGPGTRLTVL.

Ten or more counts support this clonotype. The rearrangement joins TRBV6-1 to TRBJ2-3, with a weak D call TRBD1 (5 bases). Trimming removed 0 bases at V and 2 bases at J, with 12 bases between. Germline assignment: CDR1 MNHNS and CDR2 SASEGT. The CDR3 spans 16 residues. The CDR3 bases are TGTGCCAGCAGTGAAGCCCTAGACAGATACACAGATACGCAGTATTTT. This sequence encodes CASSEALDRYTDTQYF.

The rearrangement joins TRBV20-1 to TRBJ2-1; D remains ambiguous. The CDR3 runs 12 residues. V was cut by 3 bases and J by 5 bases, with 8 bases left in between. Per germline, CDR1 DFQATT and CDR2 SNEGSKA (reference sequence). The CDR3 DNA is TGCAGTGCTAGTGGATTCAACAATGAGCAGTTCTTC. As protein: CSASGFNNEQFF.

This chain connects TRBV6-1 to TRBJ2-1; TRBD2 matches at 7 bases. The CDR3 extends over 15 amino acids. CDR1 is MNHNS and CDR2 is SASEGT in the germline V gene. The V segment lost 9 bases and the J segment 0 bases; nucleotides outside the gene matches: 8. For the CDR3, the DNA is TGTGCCAGTAGGCCGCCGGGGGGCTCCTACAATGAGCAGTTCTTC. It is translated as CASRPPGGSYNEQFF.

This clonotype appeared many times. V is TRBV30 and J is TRBJ2-2; 7 positions agree with TRBD1. Germline assignment: CDR1 GTSNPN and CDR2 SVGIG (reference sequence). Germline trimming cut 2 bases from V and 1 base from J; bases unmatched to any gene: 16. The CDR3 has 19 residues. DNA for the CDR3: TGTGCCTGGAGTAGCTCCCCGGGACAGCTTACTCTGAACACCGGGGAGCTGTTTTTT. This codes for CAWSSSPGQLTLNTGELFF.

This clonotype was counted at least ten times. The gene calls are TRBV6-4 and TRBJ2-6; a possible D gene is TRBD2 (5 bases). Germline CDR1 reads MRHNA; CDR2 reads SNTAGT. The V and J ends lost 7 bases and 4 bases respectively, with 17 bases between them. The CDR3 loop spans 16 amino acids. The DNA of the CDR3 is TGTGCCAGCATACCCTTTGAGGGATGGGGGGCCAACGTCCTGACTTTC. Its translation is CASIPFEGWGANVLTF.